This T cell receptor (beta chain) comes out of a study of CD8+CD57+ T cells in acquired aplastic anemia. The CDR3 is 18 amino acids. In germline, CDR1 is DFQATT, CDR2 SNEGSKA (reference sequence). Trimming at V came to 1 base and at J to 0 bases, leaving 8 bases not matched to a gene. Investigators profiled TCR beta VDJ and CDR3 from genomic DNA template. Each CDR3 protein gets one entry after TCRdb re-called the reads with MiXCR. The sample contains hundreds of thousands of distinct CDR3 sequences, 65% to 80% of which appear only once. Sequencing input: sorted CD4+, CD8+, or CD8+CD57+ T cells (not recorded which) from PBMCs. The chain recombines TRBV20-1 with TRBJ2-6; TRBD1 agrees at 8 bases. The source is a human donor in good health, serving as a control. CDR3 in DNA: TGCAGTGCTAGAGTGGGATGGACAGGGTTCTCTGGGGCCAACGTCCTGACTTTC. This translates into CSARVGWTGFSGANVLTF.